Detailed here is one T cell receptor (beta chain). TCRdb re-analysed the 5' RACE reads in MiXCR, keeping a single row per CDR3 protein. The profile shows 1.5 million to 2 million distinct CDR3 sequences, roughly a third of them singletons. The CDR3 is made up of 16 amino acids. V lost 0 bases, J lost 5 bases, and 8 bases stayed unmatched. Per germline, CDR1 LGHNA and CDR2 YNFKEQ. The data originate from a study of identical twins. The sequence was obtained from a newborn girl in good health. The rearrangement joins TRBV4-2 to TRBJ2-7; 9 nucleotides align to TRBD1. The sample taken for sequencing was cord blood. CDR3 loop: CASSQDPWGQGNEQYF. CDR3 coding DNA: TGTGCCAGCAGCCAAGATCCTTGGGGACAGGGAAACGAGCAGTACTTC.